These 9 T cell receptor beta chains were all obtained from the same sample, sequenced in a study of preoperative IRX-2 immunotherapy in early breast cancer. Produced via immunoSEQ multiplex PCR; TCRdb's table is partial and in-frame only. The sample comprises about 19,000 clones, just under 85% of which are singletons, and over 1% rests with the top ten. Treatment noted: preoperative locoregional IRX-2 cytokine immunotherapy. Sequenced material: lymph node tissue, taken after IRX-2 immunotherapy. The receptor source for this set is a human donor with breast cancer.

The chain links TRBV5-1 to TRBJ2-1, with 8 bases matching TRBD1. Trimming removed 4 bases from V and 8 bases from J; junction bases left unmatched: 14. This CDR3 contains 16 residues. Germline V gives CDR1 SGHRS, CDR2 YFSETQ. CDR3 region: CASSVEGGQVSDEQFF. The CDR3 region has the DNA TGCGCCAGCAGCGTGGAGGGGGGACAGGTCAGCGATGAGCAGTTCTTC.

The chain carries TRBV6-8 and TRBJ1-1; the match to TRBD1 covers 8 bases. Looked up from germline, CDR1 is MNHGY and CDR2 is SAAAGT. The trim removed 6 bases at V and 1 base at J, leaving 4 bases unmatched. The CDR3 loop spans 14 amino acids. The CDR3 loop reads CASREGQGNTEAFF. The CDR3 bases are TGTGCCAGCAGGGAAGGACAGGGGAACACTGAAGCTTTCTTT.

The genes are TRBV6-8 and TRBJ2-7, with D possibly matching TRBD1 (5 bases). The CDR3 contains 12 residues. CDR1 and CDR2 from the germline V gene are MNHGY and SAAAGT. V lost 6 bases and J 6 bases, leaving 12 bases between the germline ends. CDR3 nucleotide sequence: TGTGCCAGCAGACCAGGGATCGGCGAGCAGTACTTC. Translation: CASRPGIGEQYF.

In its sample, this clone was seen once. V usage is TRBV19 and J usage is TRBJ2-5, with 7 bases matching TRBD1. This CDR3 comprises 13 residues. J was trimmed by 7 bases and V by 7 bases; bases with no gene match: 9. CDR1 and CDR2 from the germline V gene are LNHDA and SQIVND (reference sequence). This chain's CDR3 is CASTDTGVRTQYF. CDR3 nucleotide sequence: TGTGCCAGTACGGACACAGGGGTCAGGACCCAGTACTTC.

This chain joins TRBV11-3 and TRBJ1-3; a weak D match, TRBD1 (5 bases). V lost 7 bases to trimming and J lost 2 bases, with 15 bases between them. Germline V gene sequence: CDR1 SGHNT, CDR2 YENEEA. The CDR3 is made up of 15 amino acids. CDR3 nucleotides: TGTGCCAGCACCCCCTTGGGGGTTGCTGGAAACACCATATATTTT. Protein sequence: CASTPLGVAGNTIYF.

This clone was counted between two and nine times. This sequence joins TRBV18 and TRBJ2-1, with no clear D. This CDR3 region has 15 residues. V lost 0 bases and J lost 3, with 9 bases in between. Germline CDR1 KGHSH, CDR2 LQKENI. The CDR3 reads CASSPPSLVYNEQFF. CDR3 bases: TGTGCCAGCTCACCACCGAGTCTGGTCTACAATGAGCAGTTCTTC.

The V and J genes are TRBV28 and TRBJ2-7, with a weak D call TRBD1 (5 bases). From germline, CDR1 is MDHEN and CDR2 SYDVKM. The CDR3 spans 15 residues. V was trimmed by 1 base and J by 0 bases, leaving 10 bases between them. CDR3 sequence: CASSLYWGLSYEQYF. The CDR3 nucleotides are TGTGCCAGCAGTTTATATTGGGGCCTCTCCTACGAGCAGTACTTC.

V gene TRBV19 combines with J gene TRBJ1-5; no clear D gene. The CDR3 runs 15 residues. Trimming left V 4 bases short and J 11 bases short, with 21 bases between. Germline V gene lookup returns CDR1 LNHDA and CDR2 SQIVND (reference sequence). CDR3 nucleotide sequence: TGTGCCAGTAGTAGTAACCAGCCTCCTAGGTTGTCCCAGCATTTT. Amino acid sequence: CASSSNQPPRLSQHF. The full variable domain, its missing parts supplied by reference TRBV19 and TRBJ1-5, is DGGITQSPKYLFRKEGQNVTLSCEQNLNHDAMYWYRQDPGQGLRLIYYSQIVNDFQKGDIAEGYSVSREKKESFPLTVTSAQKNPTAFYLCASSSNQPPRLSQHFGDGTRLSIL.

The chain is built from TRBV28 and TRBJ2-1, with 8 bases fitting TRBD2. Germline CDR1 reads MDHEN; CDR2 reads SYDVKM. Trimming removed 5 bases from V and 7 bases from J; junction bases left unmatched: 22. CDR3 length equals 19 residues. CDR3: CASSLHGVGAGGVGNEQFF. DNA of the CDR3: TGTGCCAGCAGTCTACATGGGGTCGGGGCGGGAGGCGTTGGTAATGAGCAGTTCTTC.